A single TCR beta chain is shown here with its context. The antigen is undetermined. The data are from a study of blood T cells in healthy people across ages. General study results and limits: With age, beta diversity per million T cells declined roughly linearly, significantly by 30 to 50. PBMCs left unsorted prevented a conclusive naive versus antigen-experienced comparison. Unknown donor CMV status possibly confounded expanded clonotype changes.

CDR1 MDHEN and CDR2 SYDVKM come from the germline V gene. This CDR3 is 14 amino acids long. Trimming shortened V by 6 bases and J by 3 bases, and 12 bases separated the two germline ends. PCR was performed a second time for about 7 to 12 cycles using a sample-barcoded 5' primer and a J-beta primer mix. MiXCR, run by TCRdb on the 5' RACE reads, gives a single entry per CDR3 protein. The data hold just under 550,000 distinct CDR3 sequences, with about 24% observed a single time. Separately, the same data were catalogued under a study of T cells of mothers and their children.

This clonotype was obtained from a boy between 5 and 17 years old in good health. The sequencing sample was made of blood. The rearrangement links TRBV28 to TRBJ2-4; possibly TRBD2 for D (5 bases). CDR3 region: CASREAAGKNIQYF. The CDR3 DNA follows: TGTGCCAGCAGGGAAGCGGCAGGCAAAAACATTCAGTACTTC.